This T cell receptor beta chain was identified in a study of CD8+CD57+ T cells in acquired aplastic anemia. Looking at the study overall: CD4+ and CD8+ cells, once sorted, gave DNA averaging around 3.4 ug.

Researchers used genomic DNA as the template to profile TCR beta VDJ and CDR3. TCRdb processed the reads anew with MiXCR; each CDR3 protein has one entry. The table has 200,000 or so distinct CDR3 sequences, roughly 64% seen once. Findings and limits, study-wide: The same twenty-nine CD8+ CDR3 sequences occurred in patients and in controls. Controls did not differ significantly from patients in CD8+ Simpson's diversity.

The sample holds a few counts of this clonotype. Its antigen is as yet unknown. This TCR derives from a human donor with severe aplastic anemia or a healthy control (not recorded which). Material: sorted CD4+, CD8+, or CD8+CD57+ T cells (not recorded which) from PBMCs.

This chain's CDR3 is CASSLLQANYGYTF. CDR3 coding DNA: TGTGCCAGCAGCTTGTTGCAGGCTAACTATGGCTACACCTTC. The rearrangement joins TRBV14 to TRBJ1-2; D unclear. The germline CDR1 and CDR2 sequences are SGHDN and FVKESK. V lost 5 bases, J lost 0 bases, and 10 bases lay in between. This CDR3 has 14 amino acids.